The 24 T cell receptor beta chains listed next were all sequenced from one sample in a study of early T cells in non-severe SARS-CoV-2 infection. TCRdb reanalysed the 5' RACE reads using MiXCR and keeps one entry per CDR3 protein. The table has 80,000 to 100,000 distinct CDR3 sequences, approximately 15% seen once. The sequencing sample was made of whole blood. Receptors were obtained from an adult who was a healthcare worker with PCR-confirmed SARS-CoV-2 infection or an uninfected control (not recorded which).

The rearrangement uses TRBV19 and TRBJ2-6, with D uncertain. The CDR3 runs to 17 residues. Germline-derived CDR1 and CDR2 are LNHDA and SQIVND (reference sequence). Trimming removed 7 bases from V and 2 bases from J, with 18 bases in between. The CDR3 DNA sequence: TGTGCCAGTATGACTTTTAGGGCGGCCGCTGGGGCCAACGTCCTGACTTTC. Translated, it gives CASMTFRAAAGANVLTF.

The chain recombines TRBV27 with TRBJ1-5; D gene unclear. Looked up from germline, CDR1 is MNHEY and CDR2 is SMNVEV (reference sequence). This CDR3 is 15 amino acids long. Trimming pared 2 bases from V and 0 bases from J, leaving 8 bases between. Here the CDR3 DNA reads TGTGCCAGCAGTTTAGCAGGAATTAGCAATCAGCCCCAGCATTTT. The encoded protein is CASSLAGISNQPQHF.

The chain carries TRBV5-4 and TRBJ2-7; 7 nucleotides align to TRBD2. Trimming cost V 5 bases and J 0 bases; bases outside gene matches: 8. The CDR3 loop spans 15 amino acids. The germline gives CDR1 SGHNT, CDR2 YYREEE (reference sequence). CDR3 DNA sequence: TGTGCCAGCAGTCCTAGCGGTAGGAGCTCCTACGAGCAGTACTTC. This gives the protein CASSPSGRSSYEQYF.

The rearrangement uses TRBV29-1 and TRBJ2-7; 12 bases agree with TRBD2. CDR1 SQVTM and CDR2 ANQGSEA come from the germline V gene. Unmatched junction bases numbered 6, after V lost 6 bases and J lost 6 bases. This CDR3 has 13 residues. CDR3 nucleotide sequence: TGCAGCGTCAGACTAGCGGGAGATGGCGAGCAGTACTTC. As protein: CSVRLAGDGEQYF.

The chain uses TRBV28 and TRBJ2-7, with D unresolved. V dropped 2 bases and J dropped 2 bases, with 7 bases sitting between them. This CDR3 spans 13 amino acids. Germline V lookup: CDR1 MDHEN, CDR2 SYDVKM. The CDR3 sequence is CASSLRATYEQYF. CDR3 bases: TGTGCCAGCAGTTTACGGGCCACCTACGAGCAGTACTTC.

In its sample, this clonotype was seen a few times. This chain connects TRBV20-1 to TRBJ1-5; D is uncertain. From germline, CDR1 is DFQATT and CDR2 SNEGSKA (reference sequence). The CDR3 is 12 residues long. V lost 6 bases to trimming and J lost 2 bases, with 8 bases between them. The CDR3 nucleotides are TGCAGTGCCCAGGAAGGCAATCAGCCCCAGCATTTT. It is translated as CSAQEGNQPQHF.

In DNA form, the CDR3 reads TGTGCCAGCAGCTTAGGGGGAGTAACGCAGTTCTTC. Amino acid sequence: CASSLGGVTQFF. The rearrangement links TRBV11-3 to TRBJ2-1, with TRBD2 as a possible D gene (5 bases). Germline V gives CDR1 SGHNT, CDR2 YENEEA. The germline V and J ends were trimmed by 1 base and 12 bases, with 10 bases remaining between them. The CDR3 spans 12 residues.

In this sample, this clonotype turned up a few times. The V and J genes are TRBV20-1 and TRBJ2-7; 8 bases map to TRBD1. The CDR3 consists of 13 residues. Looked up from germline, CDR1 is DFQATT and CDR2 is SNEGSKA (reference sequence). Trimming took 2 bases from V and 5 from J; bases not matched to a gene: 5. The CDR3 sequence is CSARLSRGHEQYF. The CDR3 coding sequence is TGCAGTGCTAGACTCAGCAGGGGGCACGAGCAGTACTTC.

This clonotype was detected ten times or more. Here the CDR3 reads CASSKATDRRNEKLFF. The CDR3 nucleotides are TGTGCCAGCAGCAAAGCTACTGACAGGAGAAATGAAAAACTGTTTTTT. The V gene is TRBV21-1, the J gene TRBJ1-4; the table names TRBD1, a call not compared with the DNA. TRBV21-1 is a pseudogene locus. This CDR3 contains 16 residues.

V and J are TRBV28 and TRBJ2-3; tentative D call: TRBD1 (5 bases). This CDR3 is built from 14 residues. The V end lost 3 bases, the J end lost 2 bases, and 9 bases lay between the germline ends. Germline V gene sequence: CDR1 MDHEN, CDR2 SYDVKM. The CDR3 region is CASSFRGTTDTQYF. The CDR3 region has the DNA TGTGCCAGCAGTTTTAGGGGTACCACAGATACGCAGTATTTT.

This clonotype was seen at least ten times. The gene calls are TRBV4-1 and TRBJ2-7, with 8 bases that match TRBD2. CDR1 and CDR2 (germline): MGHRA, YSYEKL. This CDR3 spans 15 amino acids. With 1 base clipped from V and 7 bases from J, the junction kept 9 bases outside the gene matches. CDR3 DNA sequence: TGCGCCAGCAGCCAAGTTGCAGCGGGAGTATATGAGCAGTACTTC. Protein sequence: CASSQVAAGVYEQYF.

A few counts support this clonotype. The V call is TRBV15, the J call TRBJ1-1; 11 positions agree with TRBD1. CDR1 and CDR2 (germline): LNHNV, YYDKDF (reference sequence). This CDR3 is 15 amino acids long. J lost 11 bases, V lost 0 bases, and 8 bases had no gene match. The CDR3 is CATSRERWTGGYAFF. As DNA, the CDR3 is TGTGCCACCAGCAGAGAGCGCTGGACAGGGGGCTACGCTTTCTTT. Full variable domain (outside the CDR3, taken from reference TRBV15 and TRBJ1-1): DAMVIQNPRYQVTQFGKPVTLSCSQTLNHNVMYWYQQKSSQAPKLLFHYYDKDFNNEADTPDNFQSRRPNTSFCFLDIRSPGLGDTAMYLCATSRERWTGGYAFFGQGTRLTVV.

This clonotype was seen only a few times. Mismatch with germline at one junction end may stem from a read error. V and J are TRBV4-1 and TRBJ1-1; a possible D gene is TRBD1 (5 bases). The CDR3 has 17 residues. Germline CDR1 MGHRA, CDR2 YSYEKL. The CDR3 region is CASSPRSSGFRNTEAFF. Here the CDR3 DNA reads TGTGCCAGCAGCCCAAGATCATCAGGGTTTAGGAACACTGAAGCTTTCTTT.

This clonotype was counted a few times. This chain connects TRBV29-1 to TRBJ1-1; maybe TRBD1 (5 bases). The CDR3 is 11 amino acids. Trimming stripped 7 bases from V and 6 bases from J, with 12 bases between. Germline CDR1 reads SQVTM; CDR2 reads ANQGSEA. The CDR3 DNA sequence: TGCAGCGGCATCCAGGGCCCTGAAGCTTTCTTT. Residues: CSGIQGPEAFF.

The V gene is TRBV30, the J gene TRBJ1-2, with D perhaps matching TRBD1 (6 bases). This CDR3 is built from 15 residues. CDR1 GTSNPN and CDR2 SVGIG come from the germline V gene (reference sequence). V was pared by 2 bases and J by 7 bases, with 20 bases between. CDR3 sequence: CAWSTLTGRPAGYTF. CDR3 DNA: TGTGCCTGGAGTACCCTAACAGGGAGGCCGGCTGGCTACACCTTC.

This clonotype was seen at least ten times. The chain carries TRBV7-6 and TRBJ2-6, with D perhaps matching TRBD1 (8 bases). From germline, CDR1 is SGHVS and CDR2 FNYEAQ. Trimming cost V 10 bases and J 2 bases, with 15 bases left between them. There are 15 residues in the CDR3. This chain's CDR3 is CANSTGGAGANVLTF. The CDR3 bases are TGTGCCAACAGTACAGGGGGGGCTGGGGCCAACGTCCTGACTTTC.

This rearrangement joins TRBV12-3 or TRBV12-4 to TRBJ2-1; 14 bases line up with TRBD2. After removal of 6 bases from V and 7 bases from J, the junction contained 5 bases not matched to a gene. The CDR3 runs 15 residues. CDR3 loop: CASSLRTSGGNEQFF. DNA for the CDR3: TGTGCCAGCAGCCTACGGACTAGCGGGGGGAATGAGCAGTTCTTC.

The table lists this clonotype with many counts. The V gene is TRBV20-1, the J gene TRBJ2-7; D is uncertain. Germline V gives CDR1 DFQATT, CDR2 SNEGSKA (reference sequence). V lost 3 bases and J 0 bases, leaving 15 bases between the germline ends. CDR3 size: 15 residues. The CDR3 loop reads CSARHRALISYEQYF. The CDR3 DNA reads TGCAGTGCTAGGCACCGGGCCCTAATCTCCTACGAGCAGTACTTC.

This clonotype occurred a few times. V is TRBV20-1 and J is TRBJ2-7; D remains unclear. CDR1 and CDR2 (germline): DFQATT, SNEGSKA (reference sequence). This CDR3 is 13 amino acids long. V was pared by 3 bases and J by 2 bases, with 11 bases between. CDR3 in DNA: TGCAGTGCTAGTAGTGGGTATACCTACGAGCAGTACTTC. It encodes CSASSGYTYEQYF.

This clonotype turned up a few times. The CDR3 coding sequence is TGTGCCAGCAGTTTAGACAGGAGGGCCTACGAGCAGTACTTC. This sequence encodes CASSLDRRAYEQYF. The chain couples TRBV27 to TRBJ2-7; tentatively, D is TRBD1 or TRBD2 (6 bases each). The CDR3 has 14 amino acids. Germline values: CDR1 MNHEY, CDR2 SMNVEV (reference sequence). Trimming cost V 2 bases and J 2 bases, with 10 bases left between them.

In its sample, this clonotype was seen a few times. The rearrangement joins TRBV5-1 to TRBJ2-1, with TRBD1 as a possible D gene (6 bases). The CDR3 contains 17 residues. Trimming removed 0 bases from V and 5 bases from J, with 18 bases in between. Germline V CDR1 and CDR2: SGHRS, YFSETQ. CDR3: CASSLGQVTIWDNEQFF. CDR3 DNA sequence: TGCGCCAGCAGCTTGGGACAGGTCACCATATGGGACAATGAGCAGTTCTTC.

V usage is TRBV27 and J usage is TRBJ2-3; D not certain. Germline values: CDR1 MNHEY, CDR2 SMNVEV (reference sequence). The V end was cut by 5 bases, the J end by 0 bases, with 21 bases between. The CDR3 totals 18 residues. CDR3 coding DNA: TGTGCCAGCAGTACCTATACAGTTGGGGTTGGTAGCACAGATACGCAGTATTTT. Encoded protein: CASSTYTVGVGSTDTQYF.

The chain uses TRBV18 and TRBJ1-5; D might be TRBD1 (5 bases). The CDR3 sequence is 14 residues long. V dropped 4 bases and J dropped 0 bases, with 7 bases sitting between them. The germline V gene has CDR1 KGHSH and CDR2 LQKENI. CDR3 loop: CASSQGYSNQPQHF. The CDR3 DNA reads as TGTGCCAGCTCACAGGGGTATAGCAATCAGCCCCAGCATTTT.

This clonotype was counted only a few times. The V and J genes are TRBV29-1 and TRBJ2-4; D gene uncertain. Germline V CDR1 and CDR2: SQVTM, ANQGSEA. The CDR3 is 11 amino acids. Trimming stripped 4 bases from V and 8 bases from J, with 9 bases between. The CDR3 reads CSVGVDDIQYF. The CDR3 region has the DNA TGCAGCGTTGGGGTGGACGACATTCAGTACTTC. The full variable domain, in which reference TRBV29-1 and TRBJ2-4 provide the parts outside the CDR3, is SAVISQKPSRDICQRGTSLTIQCQVDSQVTMMFWYRQQPGQSLTLIATANQGSEATYESGFVIDKFPISRPNLTFSTLTVSNMSPEDSSIYLCSVGVDDIQYFGAGTRLSVL.